The 23 T cell receptor beta chains presented below share a single source sample, sequenced in a study of tissue T cells after allogeneic stem cell transplantation. Profiling relied on immunoSEQ multiplex PCR, and the TCRdb table lists in-frame clones only, not all of them. Of roughly 50,000 clones in the sample, about 73% were seen once. The material sequenced was sorted cells pooled from one or two spleens. All receptors derive from a pool of C57BL/6 mice in good health.

Concerning this clone itself: The listed genes are named as in mouse. The missing CDR3 end, 1 residue past where the read stops, is filled in from the germline J gene. V and J are TRBV2 and TRBJ1-1; possibly TRBD1 for D (5 bases). The CDR3 is 14 amino acids. V lost 1 base, J lost 0 bases, and 6 bases lay in between. In germline, CDR1 is LGHNA, CDR2 YSYQKL. Incomplete CDR3 DNA: TGTGCCAGCAGCCAAGGGGGACAGAACACAGAAGTCTTC. Translation gives CASSQGGQNTEVF. Given in full, the CDR3 is CASSQGGQNTEVFF.

A remark on this clone: The listed genes are named as in mouse. The CDR3 end lies 1 residue beyond the end of the read and is filled in from the germline J gene. This chain connects TRBV19 to TRBJ2-7; 12 bases agree with TRBD1. This CDR3 comprises 15 residues. The junction had 5 bases not matched to a gene; V was cut back by 0 bases and J by 7 bases. Germline V gene lookup returns CDR1 FNHDT and CDR2 SITEND (reference sequence). The DNA read from the CDR3 is TGTGCCAGCAGTATAGAGGGACAGGGGGCGGGAGAACAGTAC. It translates to CASSIEGQGAGEQY. The entire CDR3 sequence reads CASSIEGQGAGEQYF.

With regard to this clone: At one boundary the junction diverges from the germline segment, which might be a read error. Here the gene names and germline are mouse. The read finishes 1 residue shy of the CDR3 end, and the germline J gene is used to complete it. This chain uses TRBV12-1 with TRBJ2-4; maybe TRBD1 (6 bases). Looked up from germline, CDR1 is SGHSN and CDR2 is HYEKVE. CDR3 size: 14 residues. CDR3 amino acids: CASSRGGSQSTLYF. The sequenced CDR3 bases are TGTGCCAGCTCTCGAGGGGGTAGTCAAAGCACCTTGTAC.

Concerning this clone: Mouse gene names apply. The observed sequence ends 1 residue before the CDR3 terminus, with the missing tail filled in from the germline J gene. The chain links TRBV15 to TRBJ2-4; D is possibly TRBD1 or TRBD2 (5 bases each). The CDR3 is made up of 13 amino acids. V was shortened by 5 bases and J by 0 bases, with 6 bases between the two germline ends. CDR1 is SGHND, CDR2 FRSKSL, per germline. The CDR3 is CASSRDSQNTLYF. Partial CDR3 DNA: TGTGCCAGCAGTCGGGACAGTCAAAACACCTTGTAC.

A note on this clone: Gene names and germline match the mouse. The CDR3 end lies 1 residue beyond the end of the read and is filled in from the germline J gene. The V and J genes are TRBV15 and TRBJ1-4, with a tentative D call TRBD1 (5 bases). V lost 6 bases, J lost 3 bases, and 11 bases lay in between. Germline V gene lookup returns CDR1 SGHND and CDR2 FRSKSL. This CDR3 is 14 amino acids long. The DNA read from the CDR3 is TGTGCCAGCAGGGGGGAAGGGGCCAACGAAAGATTATTT. Protein sequence: CASRGEGANERLF. The CDR3 in its entirety is CASRGEGANERLFF. Full variable domain (remainder filled in from reference TRBV15 and TRBJ1-4): DAGVTQTPRHEVAEKGQTIILKCEPVSGHNDLFWYRQTKIQGLELLSYFRSKSLMEDGGAFKDRFKAEMLNSSFSTLKIQPTEPKDSAVYLCASRGEGANERLFFGHGTKLSVL.

Points on this clone: The gene symbols are mouse symbols. The read gets to within 1 residue of the CDR3 end, and the germline J gene fills in the rest. The rearrangement joins TRBV13-2 to TRBJ2-4; 9 positions match TRBD2. The germline V gene encodes CDR1 NNHNN and CDR2 SYGAGS (reference sequence). This CDR3 is built from 15 residues. V lost 5 bases to trimming and J lost 0 bases; unmatched junction nucleotides: 4. The CDR3 DNA, read in part, is TGTGCCAGCGGGCGACTGGGGGCTAGTCAAAACACCTTGTAC. It codes for CASGRLGASQNTLY. The full-length CDR3 reads as CASGRLGASQNTLYF.

Turning to this clone: Each gene name is a mouse one. The CDR3 goes on 1 residue after the read ends, and that part is filled in from the germline J gene. The chain uses TRBV20 and TRBJ2-3, with 7 bases lining up with TRBD2. Germline CDR1 is GFQATS and CDR2 is STVNSAI. V lost 3 bases to trimming and J lost 0 bases; unmatched junction nucleotides: 3. CDR3 size: 14 residues. The sequenced part of the CDR3 DNA is TGTGGTGCTAGAAACTGGGGTAGTGCAGAAACGCTGTAT. It is translated as CGARNWGSAETLY. The full-length CDR3 reads as CGARNWGSAETLYF.

Details on this clone: Gene names and germline refer to mouse. The CDR3 is cut off 1 residue early in the read; its end comes from the germline J gene. The chain uses TRBV3 and TRBJ2-5, with TRBD2 matching 7 bases. Germline loops: CDR1 SNHLY, CDR2 FYNGKV (reference sequence). CDR3 length: 13 amino acids. Trimming at V came to 3 bases and at J to 5 bases, leaving 2 bases not matched to a gene. This CDR3 is CASSFSGGDTQYF. The sequenced part of the CDR3 DNA is TGTGCCAGCAGCTTTTCTGGGGGAGACACCCAGTAC.

To note about this clone: Mouse gene names apply. The read finishes 1 residue shy of the CDR3 end, and the germline J gene is used to complete it. The genes are TRBV19 and TRBJ2-1, with 8 bases lining up with TRBD2. The V gene's germline CDR1 is FNHDT and CDR2 SITEND (reference sequence). The length of the CDR3 is 15 residues. The J segment lost 1 base and the V segment lost 4 bases, leaving 4 bases of the junction unmatched. The CDR3 sequence is CASSLNWGNYAEQFF. Partial CDR3 DNA: TGTGCCAGCAGTCTCAACTGGGGGAACTATGCTGAGCAGTTC.

Note on this clone: Gene names follow the mouse nomenclature. Sequencing ends 1 residue short of the CDR3 end; the germline J gene provides the rest. The chain carries TRBV12-1 and TRBJ1-1, with D unclear. Trimming removed 0 bases from V and 0 bases from J, with 7 bases in between. Germline lookup yields CDR1 SGHSN and CDR2 HYEKVE. There are 14 residues in the CDR3. CDR3 protein: CASSLENANTEVFF. The sequenced CDR3 bases are TGTGCCAGCTCTCTCGAGAATGCAAACACAGAAGTCTTC. The full variable domain, its missing parts supplied by reference TRBV12-1 and TRBJ1-1, is DSGVVQSPRHIIKEKGGRSVLTCIPISGHSNVVWYQQTLGKELKFLIQHYEKVERDKGFLPSRFSVQQFDDYHSEMNMSALELEDSAMYFCASSLENANTEVFFGKGTRLTVV.

Concerning this clone: The gene symbols are mouse symbols. The read terminates 1 residue before the CDR3 end, so the remaining end is supplied by the germline J gene. The V and J genes are TRBV1 and TRBJ2-2; D uncertain. This CDR3 is 12 amino acids long. CDR1 and CDR2 from the germline V gene are NSQYPW and LRSPGD (reference sequence). V lost 0 bases and J lost 6, with 2 bases in between. The CDR3 region is CTCSADSGQLYF. Incomplete CDR3 DNA: TGCACCTGCAGTGCAGATTCCGGGCAGCTCTAC.

The sample holds a few counts of this clone. Mouse names are used for the genes. Incomplete CDR3 DNA: TGTGCCAGCAGTGAGGGACAATCCTATGAACAGTAC. Its protein is CASSEGQSYEQY. The entire CDR3 is CASSEGQSYEQYF. The chain uses TRBV13-1 and TRBJ2-7, with TRBD1 as a possible D gene (6 bases). The DNA ends 1 residue before the CDR3 does, and the rest of the CDR3 is filled in from the germline J gene. The CDR3 spans 13 residues. With 2 bases removed from V and 1 base from J, the gap between germline ends came to 7 bases. In germline, CDR1 is NSHNY, CDR2 SYGAGN.

This clone appeared a few times. Mouse gene names apply. With the read ending 1 residue before the CDR3 end, the germline J gene is used to fill in that end. The chain is built from TRBV13-1 and TRBJ1-4; D gene ambiguous. The germline V gene has CDR1 NSHNY and CDR2 SYGAGN. The CDR3 loop spans 15 amino acids. Trimming took 1 base from V and 4 from J, leaving 11 bases between them. The CDR3 loop reads CASSDMGKNNERLFF. Incomplete CDR3 DNA: TGTGCCAGCAGTGATATGGGGAAGAACAACGAAAGATTATTT.

To note about this clone: Gene names and germline match the mouse. Read coverage stops 1 residue before the CDR3 terminus; the germline J gene supplies the remainder. This chain uses TRBV1 with TRBJ1-4; D is perhaps TRBD1 (6 bases). V lost 0 bases and J lost 3, with 11 bases in between. This CDR3 region has 16 residues. CDR1 is NSQYPW and CDR2 is LRSPGD in the germline V gene (reference sequence). CDR3 sequence reads: CTCSADRGGPNERLFF. Incomplete CDR3 DNA: TGCACCTGCAGTGCAGATCGGGGGGGGCCCAACGAAAGATTATTT.

Worth noting for this clone: Gene names follow the mouse nomenclature. The sequenced fragment ends 1 residue before the CDR3 boundary, so the rest is inferred from the germline J gene. This rearrangement joins TRBV13-3 to TRBJ2-1, with TRBD2 matching 12 bases. CDR1 and CDR2 (germline): NNHDY, SYVADS. The CDR3 is 15 residues long. The trim removed 4 bases at V and 2 bases at J, leaving 1 base unmatched. This chain's CDR3 is CASSWTGGDYAEQFF. Partial CDR3 DNA: TGTGCCAGCAGTTGGACTGGGGGGGACTATGCTGAGCAGTTC.

Regarding this clone: Gene names follow the mouse nomenclature. With the read ending 1 residue before the CDR3 end, the germline J gene is used to fill in that end. The V gene is TRBV12-1, the J gene TRBJ1-4; D unresolved. Trimming removed 0 bases from V and 3 bases from J, with 1 base in between. The CDR3 contains 12 residues. The germline V gene has CDR1 SGHSN and CDR2 HYEKVE. The covered CDR3 bases are TGTGCCAGCTCTCTCCCCAACGAAAGATTATTT. Encoded protein: CASSLPNERLF. The CDR3 as a whole reads CASSLPNERLFF.

In regard to this clone: Mouse germline and gene names are used. The read stops 1 residue short of the end of the CDR3; the missing end is completed from the germline J gene. The chain joins TRBV15 to TRBJ1-1; D might be TRBD1 (5 bases). The CDR3 is made up of 13 amino acids. V was clipped by 6 bases and J by 10 bases, with 18 bases between them. From germline, CDR1 is SGHND and CDR2 FRSKSL. CDR3 DNA (partial): TGTGCCAGCAGCCCTCAACCCCAGGGAAGAGTCTTC. Protein sequence: CASSPQPQGRVF. The CDR3 in its entirety is CASSPQPQGRVFF. The full variable domain, with the rest looked up from reference TRBV15 and TRBJ1-1, is DAGVTQTPRHEVAEKGQTIILKCEPVSGHNDLFWYRQTKIQGLELLSYFRSKSLMEDGGAFKDRFKAEMLNSSFSTLKIQPTEPKDSAVYLCASSPQPQGRVFFGKGTRLTVV.

Remarks on this clone: Genes and germline come from the mouse. The missing CDR3 end, 1 residue past where the read stops, is filled in from the germline J gene. The chain combines TRBV1 with TRBJ2-4; possible D gene TRBD2, 6 bases. The CDR3 spans 16 residues. The germline V gene encodes CDR1 NSQYPW and CDR2 LRSPGD (reference sequence). Deletions cut 0 bases from V and 0 bases from J, with 10 bases between. Partial CDR3 DNA: TGCACCTGCAGTGCAGAGGGCTGGGGTAGTCAAAACACCTTGTAC. Translated, it gives CTCSAEGWGSQNTLY. The full CDR3 reads CTCSAEGWGSQNTLYF.

This clone has just one count. Germline and genes: mouse. The observed sequence ends 1 residue before the CDR3 terminus, with the missing tail filled in from the germline J gene. The V gene is TRBV5, the J gene TRBJ2-5; D is possibly TRBD1 (6 bases). CDR3 length: 15 amino acids. Germline assignment: CDR1 LGHNA and CDR2 YNLKQL (reference sequence). The ends were cut back, 1 base at V and 5 bases at J, with 13 bases in the middle. The CDR3: CASSQAGQRGDTQYF. The sequenced CDR3 bases are TGTGCCAGCAGCCAAGCCGGACAGAGGGGAGACACCCAGTAC.

For this clone: Mouse germline and gene names are used. Sequencing ends 1 residue short of the CDR3 end; the germline J gene provides the rest. The gene calls are TRBV3 and TRBJ2-1, with 9 bases aligning to TRBD1. There are 13 residues in the CDR3. V shed 6 bases and J 6 bases; nucleotides not matched to a gene: 3. Germline-derived CDR1 and CDR2 are SNHLY and FYNGKV (reference sequence). The CDR3 loop is CASSWTGVAEQFF. The part of the CDR3 DNA that was read is TGTGCCAGCAGTTGGACAGGGGTTGCTGAGCAGTTC. The full variable domain, with the rest looked up from reference TRBV3 and TRBJ2-1, is GPKVLQIPSHQIIDMGQMVTLNCDPVSNHLYFYWYKQILGQQMEFLVNFYNGKVMEKSKLFKDQFSVERPDGSYFTLKIQPTALEDSAVYFCASSWTGVAEQFFGPGTRLTVL.

In regard to this clone: Germline and genes: mouse. The CDR3 goes on 1 residue after the read ends, and that part is filled in from the germline J gene. The rearrangement uses TRBV16 and TRBJ2-7, with TRBD2 matching over 9 bases. The CDR3 runs 15 residues. V was clipped by 0 bases and J by 3 bases; unmatched bases: 3. Germline CDR1 and CDR2: SGHSA and FRNQAP. The CDR3 sequence is CASSLDAGLGYEQYF. Partial CDR3 DNA: TGTGCAAGCAGCTTAGATGCGGGACTGGGCTATGAACAGTAC.

Turning to this clone: Each gene name is a mouse one. The read ends 1 residue before the CDR3 terminus; that terminus is restored from the germline J gene. The same CDR3 can be traced to other DNA sequences in this sample. The chain couples TRBV1 to TRBJ1-5; D ambiguous. The germline CDR1 and CDR2 sequences are NSQYPW and LRSPGD (reference sequence). The V and J ends lost 3 bases and 3 bases respectively, with 3 bases between them. CDR3 size: 12 residues. CDR3 amino acids: CTCSAGNQAPLF. The CDR3 bases that were read are TGCACCTGCAGTGCTGGCAACCAGGCTCCGCTT.

There are a few counts of this clone. Gene and germline names: mouse. The DNA ends 1 residue before the CDR3 does, and the rest of the CDR3 is filled in from the germline J gene. The V call is TRBV16, the J call TRBJ2-7, with a possible D match to TRBD2 (6 bases). V was pared by 1 base and J by 2 bases, with 9 bases between. This CDR3 region has 14 residues. CDR1 is SGHSA and CDR2 is FRNQAP in the germline V gene. CDR3 DNA (partial): TGTGCAAGCAGCTTAGTCTGGGGTCCCTATGAACAGTAC. Residues: CASSLVWGPYEQY. The CDR3 in full is CASSLVWGPYEQYF.